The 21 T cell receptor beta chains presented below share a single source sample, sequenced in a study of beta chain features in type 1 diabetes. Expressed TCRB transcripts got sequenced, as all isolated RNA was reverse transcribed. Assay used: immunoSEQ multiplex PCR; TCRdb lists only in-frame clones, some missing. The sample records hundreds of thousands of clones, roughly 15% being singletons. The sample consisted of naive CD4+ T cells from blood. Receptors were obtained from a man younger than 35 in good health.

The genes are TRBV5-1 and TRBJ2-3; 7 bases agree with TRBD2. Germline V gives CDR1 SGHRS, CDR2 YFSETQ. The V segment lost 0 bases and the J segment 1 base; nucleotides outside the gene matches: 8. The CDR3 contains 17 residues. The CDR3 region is CASSLATTLAGTDTQYF. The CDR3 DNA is TGCGCCAGCAGCTTGGCGACAACGCTAGCGGGCACAGATACGCAGTATTTT.

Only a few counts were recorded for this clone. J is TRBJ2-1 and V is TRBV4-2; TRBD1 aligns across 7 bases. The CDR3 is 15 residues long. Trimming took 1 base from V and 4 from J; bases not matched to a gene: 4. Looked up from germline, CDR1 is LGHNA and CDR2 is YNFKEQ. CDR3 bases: TGTGCCAGCAGCCAAGGACAGGGAGTTTACAATGAGCAGTTCTTC. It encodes CASSQGQGVYNEQFF.

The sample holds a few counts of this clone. Here the CDR3 DNA reads TGCGCCAGCAGCGCATCTAGCGGGACGAACGAGCAGTACTTC. Translating it yields CASSASSGTNEQYF. This sequence joins TRBV5-1 and TRBJ2-7; 9 bases align to TRBD2. V shed 4 bases, J shed 5 bases, and the junction held 7 bases outside the gene matches. Germline V gene sequence: CDR1 SGHRS, CDR2 YFSETQ. The CDR3 totals 14 residues.

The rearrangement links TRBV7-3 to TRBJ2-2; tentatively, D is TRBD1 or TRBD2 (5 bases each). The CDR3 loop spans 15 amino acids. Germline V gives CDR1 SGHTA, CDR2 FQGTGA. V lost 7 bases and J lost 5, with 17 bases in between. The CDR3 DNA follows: TGTGCCAGCACCCCCTCAGGGAGCTGGACCGGGGAGCTGTTTTTT. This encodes CASTPSGSWTGELFF. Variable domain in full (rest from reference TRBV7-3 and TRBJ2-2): GAGVSQTPSNKVTEKGKYVELRCDPISGHTALYWYRQSLGQGPEFLIYFQGTGAADDSGLPNDRFFAVRPEGSVSTLKIQRTERGDSAVYLCASTPSGSWTGELFFGEGSRLTVL.

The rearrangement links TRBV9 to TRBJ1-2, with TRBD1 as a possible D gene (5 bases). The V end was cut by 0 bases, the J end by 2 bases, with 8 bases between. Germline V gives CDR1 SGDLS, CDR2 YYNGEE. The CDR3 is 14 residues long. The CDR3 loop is CASSVVDRNYGYTF. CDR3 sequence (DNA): TGTGCCAGCAGCGTAGTAGACAGAAACTATGGCTACACCTTC.

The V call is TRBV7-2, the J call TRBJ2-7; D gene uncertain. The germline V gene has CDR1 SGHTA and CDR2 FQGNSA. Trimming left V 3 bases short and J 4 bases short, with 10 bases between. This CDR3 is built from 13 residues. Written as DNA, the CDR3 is TGTGCCAGCAGCTTCCGGGCGGATTACGAGCAGTACTTC. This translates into CASSFRADYEQYF.

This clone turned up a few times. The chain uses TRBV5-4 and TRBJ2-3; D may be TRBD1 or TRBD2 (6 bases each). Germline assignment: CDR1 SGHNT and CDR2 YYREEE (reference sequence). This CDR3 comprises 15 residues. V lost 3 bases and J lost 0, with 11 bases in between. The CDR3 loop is CASSSRGPSTDTQYF. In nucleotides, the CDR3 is TGTGCCAGCAGCTCTCGGGGGCCTAGCACAGATACGCAGTATTTT.

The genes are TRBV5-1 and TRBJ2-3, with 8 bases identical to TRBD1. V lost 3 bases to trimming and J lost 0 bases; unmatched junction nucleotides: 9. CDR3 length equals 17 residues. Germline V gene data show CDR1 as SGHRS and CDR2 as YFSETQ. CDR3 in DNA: TGCGCCAGCAGCTCGAAAAGACAGGGGATCAGCACAGATACGCAGTATTTT. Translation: CASSSKRQGISTDTQYF.

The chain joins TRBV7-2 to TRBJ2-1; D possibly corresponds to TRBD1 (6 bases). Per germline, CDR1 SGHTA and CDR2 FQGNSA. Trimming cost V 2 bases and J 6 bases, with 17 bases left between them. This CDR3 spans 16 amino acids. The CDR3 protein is CASSLSGTKGRNEQFF. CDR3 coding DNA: TGTGCCAGCAGCTTATCCGGGACAAAAGGTCGCAATGAGCAGTTCTTC.

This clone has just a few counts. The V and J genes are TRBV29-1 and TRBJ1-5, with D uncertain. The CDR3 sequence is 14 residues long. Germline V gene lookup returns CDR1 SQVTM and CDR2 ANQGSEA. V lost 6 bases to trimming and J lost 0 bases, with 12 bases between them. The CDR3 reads CSVMGGDSNQPQHF. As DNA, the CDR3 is TGCAGCGTCATGGGCGGGGATAGCAATCAGCCCCAGCATTTT.

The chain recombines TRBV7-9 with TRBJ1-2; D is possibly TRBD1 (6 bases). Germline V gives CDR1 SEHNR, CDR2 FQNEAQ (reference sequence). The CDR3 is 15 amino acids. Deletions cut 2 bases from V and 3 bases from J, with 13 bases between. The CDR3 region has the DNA TGTGCCAGCAGCTTAAAAACAGGGAATCACTATGGCTACACCTTC. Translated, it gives CASSLKTGNHYGYTF.

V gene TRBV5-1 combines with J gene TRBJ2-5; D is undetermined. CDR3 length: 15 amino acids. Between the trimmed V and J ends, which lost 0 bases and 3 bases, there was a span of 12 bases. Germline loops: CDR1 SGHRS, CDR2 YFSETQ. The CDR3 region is CASSLAGQRKETQYF. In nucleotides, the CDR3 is TGCGCCAGCAGCTTGGCCGGCCAGAGGAAAGAGACCCAGTACTTC.

The DNA for the CDR3 is TGTGCCAGCAGCCCTCCGGGGATAGAGACCCAGTACTTC. It specifies CASSPPGIETQYF. The chain uses TRBV28 and TRBJ2-5, with D perhaps matching TRBD2 (5 bases). The CDR3 consists of 13 residues. Per germline, CDR1 MDHEN and CDR2 SYDVKM. V lost 6 bases and J lost 4, with 12 bases in between.

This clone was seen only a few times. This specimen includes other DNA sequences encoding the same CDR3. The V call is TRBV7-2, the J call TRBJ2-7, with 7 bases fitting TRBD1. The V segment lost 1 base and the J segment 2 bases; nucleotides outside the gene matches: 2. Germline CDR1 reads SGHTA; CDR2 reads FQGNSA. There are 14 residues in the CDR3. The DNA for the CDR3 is TGTGCCAGCAGCTTAGGACAGGGAACCTACGAGCAGTACTTC. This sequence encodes CASSLGQGTYEQYF. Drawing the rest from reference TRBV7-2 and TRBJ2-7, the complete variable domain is GAGVSQSPSNKVTEKGKDVELRCDPISGHTALYWYRQSLGQGLEFLIYFQGNSAPDKSGLPSDRFSAERTGGSVSTLTIQRTQQEDSAVYLCASSLGQGTYEQYFGPGTRLTVT.

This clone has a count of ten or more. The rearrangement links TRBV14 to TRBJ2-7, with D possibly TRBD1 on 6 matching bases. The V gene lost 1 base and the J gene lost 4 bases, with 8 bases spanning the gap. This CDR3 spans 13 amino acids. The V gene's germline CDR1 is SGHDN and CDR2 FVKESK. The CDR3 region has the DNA TGTGCCAGCAGCCAAGGGCAGGGGTACGAGCAGTACTTC. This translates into CASSQGQGYEQYF.

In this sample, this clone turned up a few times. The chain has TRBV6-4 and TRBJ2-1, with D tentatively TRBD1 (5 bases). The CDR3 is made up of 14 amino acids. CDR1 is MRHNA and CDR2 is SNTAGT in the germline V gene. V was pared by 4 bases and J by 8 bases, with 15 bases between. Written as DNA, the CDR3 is TGTGCCAGCAGTGCAGGGTTCGGTGGGGATGAGCAGTTCTTC. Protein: CASSAGFGGDEQFF.

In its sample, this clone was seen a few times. For the CDR3, the DNA is TGTGCCAGCAGCCCAACAGGGGGGAGCACAGATACGCAGTATTTT. Protein product: CASSPTGGSTDTQYF. The V and J genes are TRBV7-3 and TRBJ2-3, with 8 bases lining up with TRBD1. Germline trimming cut 5 bases from V and 0 bases from J; bases unmatched to any gene: 4. Germline V gene data show CDR1 as SGHTA and CDR2 as FQGTGA. This CDR3 is built from 15 residues. The whole variable domain, filled in from reference TRBV7-3 and TRBJ2-3, reads GAGVSQTPSNKVTEKGKYVELRCDPISGHTALYWYRQSLGQGPEFLIYFQGTGAADDSGLPNDRFFAVRPEGSVSTLKIQRTERGDSAVYLCASSPTGGSTDTQYFGPGTRLTVL.

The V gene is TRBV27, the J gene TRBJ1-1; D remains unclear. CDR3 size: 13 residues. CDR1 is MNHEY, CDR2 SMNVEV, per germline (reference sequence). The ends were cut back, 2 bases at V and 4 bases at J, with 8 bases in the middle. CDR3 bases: TGTGCCAGCAGTTTAAAGACGGGCACTGAAGCTTTCTTT. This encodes CASSLKTGTEAFF.

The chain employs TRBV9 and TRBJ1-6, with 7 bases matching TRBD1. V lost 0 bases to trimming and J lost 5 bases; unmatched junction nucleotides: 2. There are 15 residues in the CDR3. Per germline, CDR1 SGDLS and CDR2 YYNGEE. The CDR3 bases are TGTGCCAGCAGCGTAGTAGGGACAGATAATTCACCCCTCCACTTT. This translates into CASSVVGTDNSPLHF.

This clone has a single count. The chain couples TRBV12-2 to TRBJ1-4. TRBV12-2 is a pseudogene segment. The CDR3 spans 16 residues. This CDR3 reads CASRLGDDGNNEKLFF. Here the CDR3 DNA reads TGTGCAAGTCGCTTAGGAGACGACGGGAACAATGAAAAACTGTTTTTT.

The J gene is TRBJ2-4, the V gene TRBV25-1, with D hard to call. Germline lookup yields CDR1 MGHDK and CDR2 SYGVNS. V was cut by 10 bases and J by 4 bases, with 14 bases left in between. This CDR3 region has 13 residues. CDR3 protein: CATQDPQKNIQYF. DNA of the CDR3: TGTGCCACCCAAGACCCCCAAAAAAACATTCAGTACTTC.